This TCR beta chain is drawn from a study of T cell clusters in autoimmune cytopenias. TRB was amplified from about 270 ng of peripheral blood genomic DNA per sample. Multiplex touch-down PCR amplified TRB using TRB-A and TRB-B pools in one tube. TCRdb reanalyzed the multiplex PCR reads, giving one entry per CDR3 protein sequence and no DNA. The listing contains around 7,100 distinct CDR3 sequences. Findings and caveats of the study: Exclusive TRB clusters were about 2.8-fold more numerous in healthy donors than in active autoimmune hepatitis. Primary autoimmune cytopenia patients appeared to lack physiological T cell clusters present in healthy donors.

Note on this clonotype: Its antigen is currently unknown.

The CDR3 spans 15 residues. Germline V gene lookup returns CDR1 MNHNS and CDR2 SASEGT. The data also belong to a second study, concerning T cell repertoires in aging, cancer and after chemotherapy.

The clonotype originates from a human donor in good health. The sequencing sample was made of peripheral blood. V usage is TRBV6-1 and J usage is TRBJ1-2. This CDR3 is CASSADPGGNYGYTF.